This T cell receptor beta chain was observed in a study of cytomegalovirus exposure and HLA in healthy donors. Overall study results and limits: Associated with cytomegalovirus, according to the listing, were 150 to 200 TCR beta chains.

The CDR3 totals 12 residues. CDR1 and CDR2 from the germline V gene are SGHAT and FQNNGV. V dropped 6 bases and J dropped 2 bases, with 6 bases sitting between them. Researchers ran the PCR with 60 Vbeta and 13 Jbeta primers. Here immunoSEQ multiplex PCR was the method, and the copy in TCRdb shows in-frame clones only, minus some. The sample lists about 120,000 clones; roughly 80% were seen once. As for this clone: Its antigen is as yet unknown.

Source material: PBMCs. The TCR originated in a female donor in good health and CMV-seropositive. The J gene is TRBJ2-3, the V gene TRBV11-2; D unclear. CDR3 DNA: TGTGCCAGCAGTTATCTCACAGATACGCAGTATTTT. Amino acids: CASSYLTDTQYF.